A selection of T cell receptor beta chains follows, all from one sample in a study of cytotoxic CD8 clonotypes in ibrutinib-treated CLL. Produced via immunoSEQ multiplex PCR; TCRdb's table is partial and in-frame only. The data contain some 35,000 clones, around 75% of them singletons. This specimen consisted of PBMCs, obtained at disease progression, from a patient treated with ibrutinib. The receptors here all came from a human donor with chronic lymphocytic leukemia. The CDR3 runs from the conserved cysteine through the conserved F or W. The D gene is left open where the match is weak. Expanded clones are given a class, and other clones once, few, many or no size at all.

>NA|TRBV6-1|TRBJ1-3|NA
TGTGCCAGCAGTGACAGGCCGTTCTCTGGAAACACCATATATTTT
CASSDRPFSGNTIYF
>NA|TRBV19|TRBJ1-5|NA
TGTGCCAGTAGTACCAAGGGGGGCGGCAATCAGCCCCAGCATTTT
CASSTKGGGNQPQHF
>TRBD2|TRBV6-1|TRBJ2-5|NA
TGTGCCAGCAGTGAAGCGCGGGCTAGCGGGGGGAGGACCCAGTACTTC
CASSEARASGGRTQYF
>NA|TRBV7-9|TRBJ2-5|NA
TGTGCCAGCAGCTTAGGGTCAGACCAAGAGACCCAGTACTTC
CASSLGSDQETQYF
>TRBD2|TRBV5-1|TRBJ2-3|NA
TGCGCCAGCAGCTTGGGCGGGGGAGCCCGTGGGACGCAGTATTTT
CASSLGGGARGTQYF
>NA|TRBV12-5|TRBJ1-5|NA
TGTGCTAGTGGTTTCGGTAGCAATCAGCCCCAGCATTTT
CASGFGSNQPQHF
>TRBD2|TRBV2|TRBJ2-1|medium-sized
TGTGCCAGCAGACTCAGCGGGGGGCCTTACAATGAGCAGTTCTTC
CASRLSGGPYNEQFF
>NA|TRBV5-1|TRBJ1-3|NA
TGCGCCAGCAGCCCCGGGACGGCGGAGAACACCATATATTTT
CASSPGTAENTIYF
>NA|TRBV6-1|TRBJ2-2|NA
TGTGCCAGCAGTGAATGGGGGTGGACCGGGGAGCTGTTTTTT
CASSEWGWTGELFF
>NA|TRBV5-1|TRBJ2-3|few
TGCGCCAGCAGCCCTGAGGGCAGGGCCCCGGATACGCAGTATTTT
CASSPEGRAPDTQYF
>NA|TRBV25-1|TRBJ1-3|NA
TGTGCCAGCAGTTTTTCTGGAAACACCATATATTTT
CASSFSGNTIYF
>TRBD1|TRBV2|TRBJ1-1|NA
TGTGCCAGCACGGGGACAGCTAGCATGAACACTGAAGCTTTCTTT
CASTGTASMNTEAFF
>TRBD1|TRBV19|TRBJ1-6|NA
TGTGCCAGTGGAACGACAGGGAGCTCCTATAATTCACCCCTCCACTTT
CASGTTGSSYNSPLHF
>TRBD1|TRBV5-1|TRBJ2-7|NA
TGCGCCAGCAGCGGGAAGACAGGGAACCTTGGCGAGCAGTACTTC
CASSGKTGNLGEQYF
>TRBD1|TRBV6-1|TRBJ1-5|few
TGTGCCAGCAGTGAAGCAGGGGGCCTAAGGAATCAGCCCCAGCATTTT
CASSEAGGLRNQPQHF
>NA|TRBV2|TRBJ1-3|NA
TGTGCCAGCAGCCCGATTGCTCAGGGGCCAGGAAACACCATATATTTT
CASSPIAQGPGNTIYF
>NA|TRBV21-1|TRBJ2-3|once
TGTGCCAGCGGATGCGGCGAAAGGGGAGAAGGAGATACGCAGTATTTT
CASGCGERGEGDTQYF
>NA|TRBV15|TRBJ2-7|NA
TGTGCCACCAGCAGAGATACCCTAGACTACGAGCAGTACTTC
CATSRDTLDYEQYF
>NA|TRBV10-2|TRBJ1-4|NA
TGCGCCAGCAGACTTGACGGCACCACTAATGAAAAACTGTTTTTT
CASRLDGTTNEKLFF
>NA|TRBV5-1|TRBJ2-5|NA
TGCGCCAGCAGCTCGGCGGGGGCTCAAGAGACCCAGTACTTC
CASSSAGAQETQYF
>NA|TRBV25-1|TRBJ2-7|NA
TGTGCCAGCATGCGGGACGGTCGCTACGAGCAGTACTTC
CASMRDGRYEQYF
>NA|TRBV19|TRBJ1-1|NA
TGTGCCAGTAGTATAGTGGGGGGCACCACTGAAGCTTTCTTT
CASSIVGGTTEAFF
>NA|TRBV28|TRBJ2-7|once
TGTGCCAGCAGTTTACAGCCGAAGGAGCAGTACTTC
CASSLQPKEQYF
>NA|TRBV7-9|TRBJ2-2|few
TGTGCCAGCAGCTTAGAACAGTACACCGGGGAGCTGTTTTTT
CASSLEQYTGELFF
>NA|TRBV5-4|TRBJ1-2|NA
TGTGCCAGCTCCCCTGGAGGGGAGTATGGCTACACCTTC
CASSPGGEYGYTF
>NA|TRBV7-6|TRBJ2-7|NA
TGTGCCAGCAGCCCCCGGGCAGGGAGCTCCTACGAGCAGTACTTC
CASSPRAGSSYEQYF
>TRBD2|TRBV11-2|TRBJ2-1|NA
TGTGCCAGCAGCTCCCGACTAGCGGGGGCCTACAATGAGCAGTTCTTC
CASSSRLAGAYNEQFF
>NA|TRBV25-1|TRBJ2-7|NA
TGTGCCAGCAGAGACCGAAACTCCTACGAGCAGTACTTC
CASRDRNSYEQYF
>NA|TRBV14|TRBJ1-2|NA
TGTGCCAGCAGCCAACGTTCAGGGGCGGTTAACTATGGCTACACCTTC
CASSQRSGAVNYGYTF
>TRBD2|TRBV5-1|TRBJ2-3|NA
TGCGCCAGCGGGCTCGGAAGCGGGGCCGGGCAGTTGGCGCAGTATTTT
CASGLGSGAGQLAQYF
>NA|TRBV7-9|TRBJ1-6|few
TGTGCCAGCAGCCCCCTCGGGGGTGTTATAAATTCACCCCTCCACTTT
CASSPLGGVINSPLHF
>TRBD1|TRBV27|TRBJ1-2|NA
TGTGCCAGCAGACTCCGACAGGGGGCCTATGGCTACACCTTC
CASRLRQGAYGYTF
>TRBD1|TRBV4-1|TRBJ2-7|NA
TGCGCCAGCAGCCACGCTAACCACAGGGGTCCCATCTACGAGCAGTACTTC
CASSHANHRGPIYEQYF
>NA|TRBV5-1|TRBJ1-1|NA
TGCGCCAGCAGCGTTCAACAGGGAAGTGAAGCTTTCTTT
CASSVQQGSEAFF
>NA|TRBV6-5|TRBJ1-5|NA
TGTGCCAGCAGTTACAGGGGAATTAGTCAGCCCCAGCATTTT
CASSYRGISQPQHF
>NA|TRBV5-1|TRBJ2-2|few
TGCGCCAGCAGCACCGACAGGAGGAACACCGGGGAGCTGTTTTTT
CASSTDRRNTGELFF
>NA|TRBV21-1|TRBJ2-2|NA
TGTGCCAGCAGCCGGGACAGGGGTGGATTAGGCACCGGGGAGCTGTTTTTT
CASSRDRGGLGTGELFF
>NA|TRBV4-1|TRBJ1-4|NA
TGCGCCAGCAGCCAAGATAGATATGAAAAACTGTTTTTT
CASSQDRYEKLFF
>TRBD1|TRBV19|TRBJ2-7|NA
TGTGCCAGTAGTCTCTGGGAAGGGGGCAAGGACGAGCAGTACTTC
CASSLWEGGKDEQYF
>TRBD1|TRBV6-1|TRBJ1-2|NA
TGTGCCAGCAGTGACGCGAAGGGACAGCCCCTTCGCCCTTTC
CASSDAKGQPLRPF
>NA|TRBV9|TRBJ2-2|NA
TGTGCCAGCAGCGTTGGCAGGCCCACCGGGGAGCTGTTTTTT
CASSVGRPTGELFF
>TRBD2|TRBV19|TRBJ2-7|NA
TGTGCCAGTAGTATTACTAGCGGGGGGGCCTACGAGCAGTACTTC
CASSITSGGAYEQYF
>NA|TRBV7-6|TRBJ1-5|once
TGTGCCAGCAGCTTTGGGGGAAATCAGCCCCAGCATTTT
CASSFGGNQPQHF
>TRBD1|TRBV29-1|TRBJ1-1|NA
TGCAGCGTTCAACAGGGGGGGAACACTGAAGCTTTCTTT
CSVQQGGNTEAFF
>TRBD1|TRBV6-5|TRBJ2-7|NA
TGTGCCAGCAGTTACTCGCCAGGGGGCCCCTACGAGCAGTACTTC
CASSYSPGGPYEQYF
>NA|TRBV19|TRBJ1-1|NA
TGTGCCAGTAGTCCCTCACAGTGGGGGCGGACGCAAGCTTTCTTT
CASSPSQWGRTQAFF
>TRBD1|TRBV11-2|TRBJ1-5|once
TGTGCCAGCAGCTCGGGACTTGACAGGGTGCGGCAGCCCCAGCATTTT
CASSSGLDRVRQPQHF
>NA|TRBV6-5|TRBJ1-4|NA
TGTGCCAGCAGTCCACAGGAGTCTAATGAAAAACTGTTTTTT
CASSPQESNEKLFF
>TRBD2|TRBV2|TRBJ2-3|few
TGTGCCAGCAGTGTCGAGCGGGGGGGAGATACGCAGTATTTT
CASSVERGGDTQYF
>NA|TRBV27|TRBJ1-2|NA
TGTGCCAGCAGTTTATCGGGGAGGGATACCTATGGCTACACCTTC
CASSLSGRDTYGYTF
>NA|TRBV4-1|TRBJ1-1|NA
TGCGCCAGCAGCCAAGTACAGGCGCTGATGGGCACTGAAGCTTTCTTT
CASSQVQALMGTEAFF
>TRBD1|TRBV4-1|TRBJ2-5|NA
TGCGCCAGCAGCCAAGCTCTCCCGGGGACAGGCCAAGAGACCCAGTACTTC
CASSQALPGTGQETQYF
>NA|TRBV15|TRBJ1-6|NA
TGTGCCACCAGCAGAGAATCGGATAATAATTCACCCCTCCACTTT
CATSRESDNNSPLHF
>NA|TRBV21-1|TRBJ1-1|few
TGTGCCAGCCCTCCGCCAGTAGAAGCTTTCTTT
CASPPPVEAFF
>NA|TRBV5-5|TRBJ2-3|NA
TGTGCCAGCAGCTTGGGGGCGGAAGATACGCAGTATTTT
CASSLGAEDTQYF
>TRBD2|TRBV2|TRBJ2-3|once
TGTGCCAGCGCCTCTCTCCAAACGGCTAGCGGTACGCAGTATTTT
CASASLQTASGTQYF
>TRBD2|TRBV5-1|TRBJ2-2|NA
TGCGCCAGCTGCCCAGTGTGGCTAGCGGGGGGGAAAGCGAACACCGGGGAGCTGTTTTTT
CASCPVWLAGGKANTGELFF
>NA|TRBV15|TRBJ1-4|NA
TGTGCCACCAGCAGAGAGTTGGAGTCTTATGAAAAACTGTTTTTT
CATSRELESYEKLFF
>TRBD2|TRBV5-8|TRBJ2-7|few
TGTGCCAGCAGACCAGCGGGGGGGCCGAGTGAGCAGTACTTC
CASRPAGGPSEQYF
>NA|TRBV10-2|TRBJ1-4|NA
TGCGCCAGCAGTGATGTTAGGAGGGCTAATGAAAAACTGTTTTTT
CASSDVRRANEKLFF